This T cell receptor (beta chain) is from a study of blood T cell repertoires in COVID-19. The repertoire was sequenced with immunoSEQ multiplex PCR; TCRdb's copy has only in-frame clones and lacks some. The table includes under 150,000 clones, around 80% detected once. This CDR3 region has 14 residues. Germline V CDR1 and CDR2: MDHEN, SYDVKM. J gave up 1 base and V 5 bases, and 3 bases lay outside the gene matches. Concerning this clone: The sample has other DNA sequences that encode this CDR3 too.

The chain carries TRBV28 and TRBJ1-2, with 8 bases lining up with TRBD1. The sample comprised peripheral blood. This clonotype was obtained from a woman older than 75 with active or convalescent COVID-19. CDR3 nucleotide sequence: TGTGCCAGCAGTACAGGACAGGGTAACTATGGCTACACCTTC. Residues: CASSTGQGNYGYTF.